Presented here are 17 T cell receptor beta chains from one specimen sequenced in a study of blood T cell repertoires in COVID-19. Profiling relied on immunoSEQ multiplex PCR, and the TCRdb table lists in-frame clones only, not all of them. This table holds approximately 390,000 clones, about 87% found once. Material: PBMCs or T cells enriched from blood (not recorded which). The source of these receptors is a woman between 45 and 65 years old who had recovered from COVID-19.

The V call is TRBV6-5, the J call TRBJ1-1, with D uncertain. Deletions cut 4 bases from V and 3 bases from J, with 15 bases between. This CDR3 is 15 amino acids long. Germline CDR1 is MNHEY and CDR2 is SVGAGI. CDR3 nucleotide sequence: TGTGCCAGCAGTTCTGACAAGATAGTGGACACTGAAGCTTTCTTT. Its protein product is CASSSDKIVDTEAFF.

This chain uses TRBV3-1 (or the pseudogene TRBV3-2) with TRBJ1-6; TRBD1 agrees at 9 bases. The CDR3 has 16 residues. V lost 5 bases, J lost 13 bases, and 15 bases stayed unmatched. The germline V gene encodes CDR1 LGHDT and CDR2 YNNKEL (reference sequence). Here the CDR3 DNA reads TGTGCCAGCAGCGGCCGGACAGGGGTTAACGGGATGCCCCTCCACTTT. Encoded protein: CASSGRTGVNGMPLHF.

The CDR3 region is CASSPPSWNLVVGYTF. The DNA of the CDR3 is TGTGCCAGCAGCCCGCCTTCCTGGAATCTAGTAGTTGGCTACACCTTC. This chain uses TRBV11-3 with TRBJ1-2; D is undetermined. In germline, CDR1 is SGHNT, CDR2 YENEEA. The CDR3 runs to 16 residues. V gave up 5 bases and J gave up 7 bases, with 23 bases separating them.

J is TRBJ1-1 and V is TRBV7-6, with 12 nucleotides matching TRBD1. This CDR3 region has 16 residues. V dropped 5 bases and J dropped 4; count of bases not matched to a gene: 8. Germline V gene lookup returns CDR1 SGHVS and CDR2 FNYEAQ. CDR3 sequence (DNA): TGTGCCAGCAGCCCCGGGACAGGGGGCTCGGGCACTGAAGCTTTCTTT. Its translation: CASSPGTGGSGTEAFF.

The genes are TRBV7-2 and TRBJ2-3; 8 nucleotides line up with TRBD1. Unmatched junction bases numbered 3, after V lost 5 bases and J lost 2 bases. The CDR3 totals 14 residues. The germline V gene has CDR1 SGHTA and CDR2 FQGNSA. The chain's CDR3 is CASSRDRITDTQYF. CDR3 in DNA: TGTGCCAGCAGCCGGGACAGGATCACAGATACGCAGTATTTT.

The chain employs TRBV24-1 and TRBJ2-1; 10 bases are shared with TRBD2. Germline V lookup: CDR1 KGHDR, CDR2 SFDVKD. This CDR3 region has 16 residues. J lost 2 bases, V lost 4 bases, and 4 bases had no gene match. The CDR3 DNA reads as TGTGCCACCAGTGACCCCAGCGGGGGGGCCTACAATGAGCAGTTCTTC. Its translation: CATSDPSGGAYNEQFF.

This chain joins TRBV3-1 (or the pseudogene TRBV3-2) and TRBJ1-2, with 11 bases that match TRBD1. Trimming at V came to 0 bases and at J to 2 bases, leaving 8 bases not matched to a gene. Germline CDR1 LGHDT, CDR2 YNNKEL (reference sequence). The CDR3 is 18 residues long. CDR3 loop: CASSQDFGTGGLNYGYTF. Here the CDR3 DNA reads TGTGCCAGCAGCCAAGATTTTGGGACAGGGGGGCTCAACTATGGCTACACCTTC.

The V and J genes are TRBV2 and TRBJ1-2, with D uncertain. CDR3 length equals 12 residues. The ends were cut back, 6 bases at V and 8 bases at J, with 13 bases in the middle. Germline values: CDR1 SNHLY, CDR2 FYNNEI. The DNA for the CDR3 is TGTGCCAGCAGCCCCCCGGGTGGGGGCTACACCTTC. Its translation: CASSPPGGGYTF.

For the CDR3, the DNA is TGTGCCAGCAGTACCAGGACAGGGCGGGCCACTGAAGCTTTCTTT. Its translation: CASSTRTGRATEAFF. The chain has TRBV28 and TRBJ1-1; TRBD1 aligns across 8 bases. V was pared by 5 bases and J by 4 bases, with 9 bases of the junction left unmatched. The germline CDR1 and CDR2 sequences are MDHEN and SYDVKM. The length of the CDR3 is 15 residues.

The chain is built from TRBV3-1 (or the pseudogene TRBV3-2) and TRBJ2-2; 8 bases map to TRBD1. Germline CDR1 is LGHDT and CDR2 is YNNKEL (reference sequence). This CDR3 region has 14 residues. Germline trimming cut 7 bases from V and 4 bases from J; bases unmatched to any gene: 5. The DNA for the CDR3 is TGTGCCAGCAATCAGGGGGCGGGCACCGGGGAGCTGTTTTTT. The encoded protein is CASNQGAGTGELFF.

This clone was recorded a few times. V usage is TRBV7-9 and J usage is TRBJ2-7; 10 bases match TRBD1. V trimming: 5 bases; J trimming: 2 bases; junction bases outside the gene matches: 9. Germline CDR1 is SEHNR and CDR2 is FQNEAQ (reference sequence). The CDR3 loop spans 16 amino acids. CDR3 DNA sequence: TGTGCCAGCAGCCTCCCGGACGGACAGGGGGCCTACGAGCAGTACTTC. Protein product: CASSLPDGQGAYEQYF.

The V call is TRBV12-3 or TRBV12-4, the J call TRBJ2-7; D is possibly TRBD2 (6 bases). The CDR3 has 13 residues. V was shortened by 5 bases and J by 7 bases, with 15 bases between the two germline ends. The CDR3 bases are TGTGCCAGCAGTCCCAGTGGGGGGAGGGAGCAGTACTTC. The encoded protein is CASSPSGGREQYF.

This chain joins TRBV5-1 and TRBJ1-5; D gene unclear. This CDR3 is 13 amino acids long. With 4 bases removed from V and 0 bases from J, the gap between germline ends came to 5 bases. CDR1 is SGHRS and CDR2 is YFSETQ in the germline V gene. CDR3 coding DNA: TGCGCCAGCAGCCCCTTTAGCAATCAGCCCCAGCATTTT. This translates into CASSPFSNQPQHF.

This chain uses TRBV2 with TRBJ2-7, with 7 bases identical to TRBD2. The germline V gene encodes CDR1 SNHLY and CDR2 FYNNEI. V shed 7 bases and J 1 base; nucleotides not matched to a gene: 7. CDR3 size: 14 residues. In nucleotides, the CDR3 is TGTGCCAGCAACCGAGAAGCGGGGTCCTACGAGCAGTACTTC. Protein sequence: CASNREAGSYEQYF.

This clone was seen only a few times. The gene calls are TRBV28 and TRBJ1-5; D gene uncertain. This CDR3 contains 14 residues. V shed 6 bases and J shed 1 base, with 10 bases lying between them. The germline CDR1 and CDR2 sequences are MDHEN and SYDVKM. CDR3 region: CASSAWQSNQPQHF. The CDR3 region has the DNA TGTGCCAGCAGCGCTTGGCAGAGCAATCAGCCCCAGCATTTT. Based on the CDR3 plus reference TRBV28 and TRBJ1-5, the full variable domain is DVKVTQSSRYLVKRTGEKVFLECVQDMDHENMFWYRQDPGLGLRLIYFSYDVKMKEKGDIPEGYSVSREKKERFSLILESASTNQTSMYLCASSAWQSNQPQHFGDGTRLSIL.

This clone was seen only a few times. The chain combines TRBV19 with TRBJ2-1; the match to TRBD1 covers 9 bases. CDR3 length equals 14 residues. V lost 3 bases, J lost 8 bases, and 5 bases stayed unmatched. Germline V gene data show CDR1 as LNHDA and CDR2 as SQIVND (reference sequence). CDR3 sequence reads: CASSIVQGAHEQFF. The CDR3 DNA reads as TGTGCCAGTAGTATCGTACAGGGGGCCCATGAGCAGTTCTTC.

This CDR3 reads CASSSGPGNEKLFF. Written as DNA, the CDR3 is TGTGCCAGCAGCTCCGGGCCGGGAAATGAAAAACTGTTTTTT. The chain has TRBV13 and TRBJ1-4; D remains unclear. CDR3 length: 14 amino acids. CDR1 is PRHDT, CDR2 FYEKMQ, per germline (reference sequence). Trimming left V 4 bases short and J 5 bases short, with 11 bases between. The full variable domain, rest sourced from reference TRBV13 and TRBJ1-4, is AAGVIQSPRHLIKEKRETATLKCYPIPRHDTVYWYQQGPGQDPQFLISFYEKMQSDKGSIPDRFSAQQFSDYHSELNMSSLELGDSALYFCASSSGPGNEKLFFGSGTQLSVL.